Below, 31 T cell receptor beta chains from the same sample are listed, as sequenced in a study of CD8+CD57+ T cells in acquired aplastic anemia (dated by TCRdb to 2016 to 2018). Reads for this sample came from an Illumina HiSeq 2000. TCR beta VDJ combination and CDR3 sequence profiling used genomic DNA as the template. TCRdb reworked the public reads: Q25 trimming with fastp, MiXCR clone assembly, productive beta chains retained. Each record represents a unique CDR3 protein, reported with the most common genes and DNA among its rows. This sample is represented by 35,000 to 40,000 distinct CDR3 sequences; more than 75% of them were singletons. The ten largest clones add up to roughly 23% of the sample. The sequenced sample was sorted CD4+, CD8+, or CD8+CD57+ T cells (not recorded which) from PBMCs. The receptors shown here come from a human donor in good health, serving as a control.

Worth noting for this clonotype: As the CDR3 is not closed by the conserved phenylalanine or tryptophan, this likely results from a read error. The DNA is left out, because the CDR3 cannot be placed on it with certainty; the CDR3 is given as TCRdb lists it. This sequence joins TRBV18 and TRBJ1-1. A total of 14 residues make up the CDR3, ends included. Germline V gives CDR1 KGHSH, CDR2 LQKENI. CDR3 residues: CASSVGGQNTEVFS.

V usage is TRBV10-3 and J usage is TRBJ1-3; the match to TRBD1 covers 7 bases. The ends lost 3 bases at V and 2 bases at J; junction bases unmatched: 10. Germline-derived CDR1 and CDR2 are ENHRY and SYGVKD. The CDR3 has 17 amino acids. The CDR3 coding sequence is TGTGCCATCAGTGACTGGCTACTACAGGGGACTGGAAACACCATATATTTT. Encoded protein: CAISDWLLQGTGNTIYF.

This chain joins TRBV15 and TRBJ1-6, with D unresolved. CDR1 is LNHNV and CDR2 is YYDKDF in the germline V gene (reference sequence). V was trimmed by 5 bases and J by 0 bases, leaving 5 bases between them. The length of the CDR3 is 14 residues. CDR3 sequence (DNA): TGTGCCACCAGCCCTCGCTCCTATAATTCACCCCTCCACTTT. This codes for CATSPRSYNSPLHF.

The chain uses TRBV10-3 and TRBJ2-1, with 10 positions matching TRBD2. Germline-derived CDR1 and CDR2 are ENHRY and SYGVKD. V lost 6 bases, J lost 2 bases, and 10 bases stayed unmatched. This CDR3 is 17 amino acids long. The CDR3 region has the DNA TGTGCCATCAGACCCCACCTAGCGGGGGCCGCCTACAATGAGCAGTTCTTC. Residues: CAIRPHLAGAAYNEQFF.

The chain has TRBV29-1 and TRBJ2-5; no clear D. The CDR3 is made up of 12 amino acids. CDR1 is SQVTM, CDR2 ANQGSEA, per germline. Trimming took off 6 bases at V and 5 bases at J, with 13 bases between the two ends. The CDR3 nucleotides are TGCAGCGTGACGTGGGGAAGGGAGACCCAGTACTTC. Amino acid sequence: CSVTWGRETQYF.

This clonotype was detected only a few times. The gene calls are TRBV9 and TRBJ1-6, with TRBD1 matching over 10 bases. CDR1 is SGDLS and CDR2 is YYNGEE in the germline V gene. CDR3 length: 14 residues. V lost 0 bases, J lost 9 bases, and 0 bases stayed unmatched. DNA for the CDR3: TGTGCCAGCAGCGTAGGGGACAGGGGTTCACCCCTCCACTTT. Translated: CASSVGDRGSPLHF.

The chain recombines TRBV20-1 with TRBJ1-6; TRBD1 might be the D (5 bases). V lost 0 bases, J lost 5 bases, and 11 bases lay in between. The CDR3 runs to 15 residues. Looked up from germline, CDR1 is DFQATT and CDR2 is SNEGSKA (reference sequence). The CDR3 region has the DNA TGCAGTGCTAGAGAGACAGTAAGGAATAATTCACCCCTCCACTTT. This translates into CSARETVRNNSPLHF.

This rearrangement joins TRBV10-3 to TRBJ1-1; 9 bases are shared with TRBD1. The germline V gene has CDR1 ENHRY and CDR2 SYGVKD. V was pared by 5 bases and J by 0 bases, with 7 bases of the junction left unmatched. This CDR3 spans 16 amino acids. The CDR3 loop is CAISTRTGVVNTEAFF. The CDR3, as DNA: TGTGCCATCAGTACCCGGACAGGGGTTGTGAACACTGAAGCTTTCTTT.

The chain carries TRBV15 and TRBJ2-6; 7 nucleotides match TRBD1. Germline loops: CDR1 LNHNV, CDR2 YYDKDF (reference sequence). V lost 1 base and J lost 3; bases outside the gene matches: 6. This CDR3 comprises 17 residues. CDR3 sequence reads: CATSRVTGADGANVLTF. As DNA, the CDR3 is TGTGCCACCAGCAGAGTCACAGGGGCGGATGGGGCCAACGTCCTGACTTTC.

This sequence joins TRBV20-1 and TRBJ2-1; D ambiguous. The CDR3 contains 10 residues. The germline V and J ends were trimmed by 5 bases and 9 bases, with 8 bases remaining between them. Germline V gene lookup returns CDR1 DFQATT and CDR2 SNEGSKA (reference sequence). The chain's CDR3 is CSARMGEQFF. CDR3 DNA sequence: TGCAGTGCTCGGATGGGTGAGCAGTTCTTC.

The CDR3 DNA sequence: TGCGCCAGCAGCCAAGATCCCGGGGACCAGCCCCAGCATTTT. As protein: CASSQDPGDQPQHF. The J gene is TRBJ1-5, the V gene TRBV4-1; tentative D call: TRBD1 (5 bases). Germline V CDR1 and CDR2: MGHRA, YSYEKL. The CDR3 length is 14 residues. The V gene lost 0 bases and the J gene lost 7 bases, with 10 bases spanning the gap.

The DNA of the CDR3 is TGTGCCACACGCAGTCCCGGTGGTGAAAAACTGTTTTTT. Translation: CATRSPGGEKLFF. The chain employs TRBV10-3 and TRBJ1-4; D remains ambiguous. CDR3 length: 13 residues. The ends were cut back, 10 bases at V and 7 bases at J, with 16 bases in the middle. Germline V CDR1 and CDR2: ENHRY, SYGVKD.

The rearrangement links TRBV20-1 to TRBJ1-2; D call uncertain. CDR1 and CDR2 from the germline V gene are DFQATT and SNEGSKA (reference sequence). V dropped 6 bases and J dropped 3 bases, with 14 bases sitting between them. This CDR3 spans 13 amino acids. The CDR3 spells CSAKSTDHYGYTF. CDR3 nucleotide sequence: TGCAGTGCGAAAAGCACGGATCACTATGGCTACACCTTC.

The CDR3 DNA sequence: TGTGCCACCAGTGATTTGGGACACCAAGAGACCCAGTACTTC. This encodes CATSDLGHQETQYF. The rearrangement joins TRBV24-1 to TRBJ2-5; D not resolved. Between the trimmed V and J ends, which lost 0 bases and 0 bases, there was a span of 4 bases. Germline lookup yields CDR1 KGHDR and CDR2 SFDVKD. The length of the CDR3 is 14 residues.

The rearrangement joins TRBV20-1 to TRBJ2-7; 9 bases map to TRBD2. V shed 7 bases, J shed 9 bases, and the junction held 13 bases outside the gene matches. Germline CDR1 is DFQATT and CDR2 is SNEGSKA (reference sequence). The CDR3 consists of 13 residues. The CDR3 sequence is CSVEASGVVGQYF. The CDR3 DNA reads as TGCAGTGTTGAAGCTAGCGGGGTTGTCGGGCAGTACTTC.

CDR3 residues: CASSQEGADTQYF. Written as DNA, the CDR3 is TGTGCCAGCAGCCAAGAGGGGGCGGACACGCAGTATTTT. The V gene is TRBV13, the J gene TRBJ2-3; 7 nucleotides match TRBD1. The CDR3 runs to 13 residues. Germline lookup yields CDR1 PRHDT and CDR2 FYEKMQ (reference sequence). Trimming removed 5 bases from V and 9 bases from J; junction bases left unmatched: 8.

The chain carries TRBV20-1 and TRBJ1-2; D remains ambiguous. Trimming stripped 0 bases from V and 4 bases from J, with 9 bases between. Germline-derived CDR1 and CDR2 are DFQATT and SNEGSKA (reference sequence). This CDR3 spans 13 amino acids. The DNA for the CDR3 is TGCAGTGCTAGAGATCAGTTTGGCTATGGCTACACCTTC. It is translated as CSARDQFGYGYTF.

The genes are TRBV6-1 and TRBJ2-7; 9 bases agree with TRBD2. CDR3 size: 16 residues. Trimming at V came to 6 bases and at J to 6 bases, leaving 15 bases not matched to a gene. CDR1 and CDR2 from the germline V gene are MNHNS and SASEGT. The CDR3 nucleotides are TGTGCCAGCAGCTTAGGTCTAGCGGGACTTTCGTCCGAGCAGTACGTC. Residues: CASSLGLAGLSSEQYV.

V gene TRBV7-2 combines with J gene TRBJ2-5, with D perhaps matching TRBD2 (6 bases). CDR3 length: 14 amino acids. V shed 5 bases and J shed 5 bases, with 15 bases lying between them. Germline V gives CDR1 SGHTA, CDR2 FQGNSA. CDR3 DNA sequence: TGTGCCAGCAGCCCGGGACTGTTTTCCGAGACCCAGTACTTC. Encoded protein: CASSPGLFSETQYF.

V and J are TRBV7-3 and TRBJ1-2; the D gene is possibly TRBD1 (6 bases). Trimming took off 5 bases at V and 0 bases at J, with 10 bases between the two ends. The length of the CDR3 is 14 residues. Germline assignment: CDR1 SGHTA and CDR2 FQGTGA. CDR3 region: CASSPGAANYGYTF. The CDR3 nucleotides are TGTGCCAGCAGCCCAGGGGCGGCTAACTATGGCTACACCTTC.

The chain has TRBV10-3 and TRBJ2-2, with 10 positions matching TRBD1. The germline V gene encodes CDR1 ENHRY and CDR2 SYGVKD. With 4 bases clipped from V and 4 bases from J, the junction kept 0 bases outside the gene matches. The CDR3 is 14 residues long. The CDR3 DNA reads TGTGCCATCAGTGGGACAGGGGGCACCGGGGAGCTGTTTTTT. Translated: CAISGTGGTGELFF.

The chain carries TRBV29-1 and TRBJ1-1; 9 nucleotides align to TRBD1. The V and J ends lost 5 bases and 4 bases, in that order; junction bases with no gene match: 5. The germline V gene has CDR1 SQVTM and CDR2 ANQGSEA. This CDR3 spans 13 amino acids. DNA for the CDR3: TGCAGCGTTAACAGGGGGCAGGGCACTGAAGCTTTCTTT. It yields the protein CSVNRGQGTEAFF. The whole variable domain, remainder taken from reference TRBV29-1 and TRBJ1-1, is SAVISQKPSRDICQRGTSLTIQCQVDSQVTMMFWYRQQPGQSLTLIATANQGSEATYESGFVIDKFPISRPNLTFSTLTVSNMSPEDSSIYLCSVNRGQGTEAFFGQGTRLTVV.

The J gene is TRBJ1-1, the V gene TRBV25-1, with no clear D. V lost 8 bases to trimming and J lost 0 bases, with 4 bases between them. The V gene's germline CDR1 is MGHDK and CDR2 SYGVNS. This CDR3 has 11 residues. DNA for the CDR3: TGTGCCAGCGGAATGAACACTGAAGCTTTCTTT. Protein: CASGMNTEAFF.

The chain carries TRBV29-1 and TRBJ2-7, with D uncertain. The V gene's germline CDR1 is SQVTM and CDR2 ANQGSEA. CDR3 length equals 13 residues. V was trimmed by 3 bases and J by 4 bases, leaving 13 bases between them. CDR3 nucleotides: TGCAGCGTTGAGGCGGCAGCCATATACGAGCAGTACTTC. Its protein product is CSVEAAAIYEQYF.

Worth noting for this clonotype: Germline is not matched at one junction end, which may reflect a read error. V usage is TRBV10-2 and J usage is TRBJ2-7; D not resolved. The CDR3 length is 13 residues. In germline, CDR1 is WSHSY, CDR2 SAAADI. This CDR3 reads CAGSEAVTYEQYF. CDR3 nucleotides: TGCGCCGGCAGTGAGGCAGTTACCTACGAGCAGTACTTC.

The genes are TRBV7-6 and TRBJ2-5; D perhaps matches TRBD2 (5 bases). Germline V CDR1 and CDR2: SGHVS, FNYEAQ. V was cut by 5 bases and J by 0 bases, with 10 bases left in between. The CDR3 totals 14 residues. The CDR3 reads CASSTRSYQETQYF. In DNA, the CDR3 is TGTGCCAGCAGCACTAGATCGTACCAAGAGACCCAGTACTTC. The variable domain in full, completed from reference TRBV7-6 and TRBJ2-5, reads GAGVSQSPRYKVTKRGQDVALRCDPISGHVSLYWYRQALGQGPEFLTYFNYEAQQDKSGLPNDRFSAERPEGSISTLTIQRTEQRDSAMYRCASSTRSYQETQYFGPGTRLLVL.

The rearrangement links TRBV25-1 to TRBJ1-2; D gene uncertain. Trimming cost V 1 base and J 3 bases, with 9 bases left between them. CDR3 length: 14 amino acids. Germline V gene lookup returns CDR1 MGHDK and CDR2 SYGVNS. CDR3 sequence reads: CASSELSWDYGYTF. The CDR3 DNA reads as TGTGCCAGCAGTGAATTGTCCTGGGACTATGGCTACACCTTC.

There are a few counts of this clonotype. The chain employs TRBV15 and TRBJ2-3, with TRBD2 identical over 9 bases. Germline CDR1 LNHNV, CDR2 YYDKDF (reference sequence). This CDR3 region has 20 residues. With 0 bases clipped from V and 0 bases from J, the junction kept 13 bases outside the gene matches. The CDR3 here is CATSRDLQGGGASSTDTQYF. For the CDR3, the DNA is TGTGCCACCAGCAGAGATCTCCAAGGCGGGGGGGCTTCCAGCACAGATACGCAGTATTTT.

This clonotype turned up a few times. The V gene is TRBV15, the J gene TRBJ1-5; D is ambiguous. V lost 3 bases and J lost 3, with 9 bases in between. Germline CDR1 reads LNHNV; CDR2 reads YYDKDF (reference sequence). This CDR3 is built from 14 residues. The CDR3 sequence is CATSSRRHNQPQHF. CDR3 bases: TGTGCCACCAGCAGTCGACGGCACAATCAGCCCCAGCATTTT.

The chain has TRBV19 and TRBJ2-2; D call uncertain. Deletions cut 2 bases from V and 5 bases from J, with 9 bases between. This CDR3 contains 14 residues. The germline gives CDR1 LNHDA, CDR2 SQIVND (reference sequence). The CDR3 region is CASSIQKGTGELFF. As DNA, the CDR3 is TGTGCCAGTAGTATACAAAAAGGAACCGGGGAGCTGTTTTTT.

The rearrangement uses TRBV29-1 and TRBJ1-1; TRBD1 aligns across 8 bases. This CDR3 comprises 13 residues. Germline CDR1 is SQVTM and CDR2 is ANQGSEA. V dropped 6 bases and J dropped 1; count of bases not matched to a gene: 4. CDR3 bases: TGCAGCGTAGGTGACAGGGGGAACACTGAAGCTTTCTTT. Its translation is CSVGDRGNTEAFF.